A single sample gave rise to the 17 T cell receptor beta chains below, sequenced in a study of T cell responses to AZD1222 COVID-19 vaccine. Only in-frame clones appear in the TCRdb table, and some are missing; sequencing was by immunoSEQ multiplex PCR. The sample shows 150,000 to 200,000 clones, 91% of them seen only once. Sequencing was performed on peripheral blood, taken on day 0 of AZD1222 vaccination. The receptors were sampled from an adult in good health.

A word on this clone: The sample holds other DNA sequences that translate to the same CDR3. This rearrangement joins TRBV28 to TRBJ2-7; the D gene is possibly TRBD2 (6 bases). V was pared by 2 bases and J by 1 base, with 9 bases between. The germline V gene has CDR1 MDHEN and CDR2 SYDVKM. The CDR3 loop spans 14 amino acids. The CDR3 nucleotides read TGTGCCAGCAGTTTAGTGCGGGAATCCTACGAGCAGTACTTC. This translates into CASSLVRESYEQYF.

This clone was seen a single time. This chain links TRBV5-1 with TRBJ2-6, with D unclear. The germline gives CDR1 SGHRS, CDR2 YFSETQ. With 4 bases removed from V and 0 bases from J, the gap between germline ends came to 5 bases. The CDR3 extends over 14 amino acids. CDR3 in amino acids: CASSPYSGANVLTF. Here the CDR3 DNA reads TGCGCCAGCAGCCCATACTCTGGGGCCAACGTCCTGACTTTC. The full variable domain, in which reference TRBV5-1 and TRBJ2-6 provide the parts outside the CDR3, is KAGVTQTPRYLIKTRGQQVTLSCSPISGHRSVSWYQQTPGQGLQFLFEYFSETQRNKGNFPGRFSGRQFSNSRSEMNVSTLELGDSALYLCASSPYSGANVLTFGAGSRLTVL.

The gene calls are TRBV7-9 and TRBJ2-3; 7 nucleotides align to TRBD2. The junction had 9 bases not matched to a gene; V was cut back by 4 bases and J by 2 bases. Per the germline V gene, CDR1 is SEHNR and CDR2 is FQNEAQ (reference sequence). The CDR3 has 16 residues. Written as DNA, the CDR3 is TGTGCCAGCAGCTCCGGTGGTAGCGGGTACACAGATACGCAGTATTTT. It specifies CASSSGGSGYTDTQYF.

The chain couples TRBV19 to TRBJ1-1; D unresolved. The CDR3 runs to 14 residues. Germline values: CDR1 LNHDA, CDR2 SQIVND (reference sequence). Trimming cost V 8 bases and J 1 base, with 14 bases left between them. The CDR3 loop reads CASRESDQNTEAFF. CDR3 in DNA: TGTGCCAGTCGGGAGAGCGACCAGAACACTGAAGCTTTCTTT.

The chain is built from TRBV21-1 and TRBJ2-7; no check of the table's D call, TRBD1, against the DNA was made. TRBV21-1 is a pseudogene. CDR3 size: 11 residues. For the CDR3, the DNA is TGTGCCAGCAGGGATCCCAGGGCGCAGTACTTC. Its translation: CASRDPRAQYF.

The table lists this clone with a count of one. The chain joins TRBV24-1 to TRBJ1-1, with D tentatively TRBD1 (6 bases). The CDR3 is made up of 13 amino acids. V lost 3 bases and J 7 bases, leaving 11 bases between the germline ends. Germline CDR1 reads KGHDR; CDR2 reads SFDVKD. The CDR3 bases are TGTGCCACCAGTGATCCGGGACAAATTGAAGCTTTCTTT. It codes for CATSDPGQIEAFF.

The CDR3 coding sequence is TGCAGTGCTAGGTCACTAGGACCCCTCCACTTT. Protein product: CSARSLGPLHF. The rearrangement joins TRBV20-1 to TRBJ1-6; D gene ambiguous. Per the germline V gene, CDR1 is DFQATT and CDR2 is SNEGSKA (reference sequence). The CDR3 spans 11 residues. V shed 3 bases and J shed 12 bases, with 9 bases lying between them.

This chain links TRBV28 with TRBJ1-1, with D possibly being TRBD1 (5 bases). The germline V and J ends were trimmed by 6 bases and 1 base, with 12 bases remaining between them. Per the germline V gene, CDR1 is MDHEN and CDR2 is SYDVKM. This CDR3 comprises 14 residues. The DNA for the CDR3 is TGTGCCAGCAGAGCTCCCACAGGGAACACTGAAGCTTTCTTT. Translating it yields CASRAPTGNTEAFF. Full variable domain (rest looked up from reference TRBV28 and TRBJ1-1): DVKVTQSSRYLVKRTGEKVFLECVQDMDHENMFWYRQDPGLGLRLIYFSYDVKMKEKGDIPEGYSVSREKKERFSLILESASTNQTSMYLCASRAPTGNTEAFFGQGTRLTVV.

The chain has TRBV28 and TRBJ1-1, with 7 positions matching TRBD1. Trimming took 6 bases from V and 5 from J; bases not matched to a gene: 15. Germline V CDR1 and CDR2: MDHEN, SYDVKM. CDR3 length: 16 residues. The CDR3: CASRRAYRGEETEAFF. CDR3 DNA: TGTGCCAGCAGGAGGGCGTACAGGGGCGAGGAGACTGAAGCTTTCTTT. The full variable domain, rest sourced from reference TRBV28 and TRBJ1-1, is DVKVTQSSRYLVKRTGEKVFLECVQDMDHENMFWYRQDPGLGLRLIYFSYDVKMKEKGDIPEGYSVSREKKERFSLILESASTNQTSMYLCASRRAYRGEETEAFFGQGTRLTVV.

This chain uses TRBV6-6 with TRBJ2-7, with D unclear. Germline V gene lookup returns CDR1 MNHNY and CDR2 SVGAGI (reference sequence). There are 13 residues in the CDR3. The germline V and J ends were trimmed by 6 bases and 7 bases, with 16 bases remaining between them. The CDR3 sequence is CASSSHPVWEQYF. The CDR3, as DNA: TGTGCCAGCAGCTCACACCCCGTTTGGGAGCAGTACTTC.

V is TRBV28 and J is TRBJ1-2; D not resolved. Per germline, CDR1 MDHEN and CDR2 SYDVKM. This CDR3 is 14 amino acids long. V lost 3 bases and J 4 bases, leaving 12 bases between the germline ends. CDR3 sequence: CASSFLGSGYGYTF. CDR3 DNA: TGTGCCAGCAGTTTCTTGGGTAGTGGCTATGGCTACACCTTC.

V gene TRBV24-1 combines with J gene TRBJ1-2; D remains unclear. Germline CDR1 is KGHDR and CDR2 is SFDVKD. The CDR3 length is 13 residues. V shed 7 bases and J shed 1 base, with 9 bases lying between them. The chain's CDR3 is CATSVSLNYGYTF. As DNA, the CDR3 is TGTGCCACCAGCGTTTCTCTTAACTATGGCTACACCTTC.

The V gene is TRBV2, the J gene TRBJ1-5; TRBD1 might be the D (5 bases). The V end lost 5 bases, the J end lost 4 bases, and 9 bases lay between the germline ends. Germline CDR1 is SNHLY and CDR2 is FYNNEI. This CDR3 has 13 amino acids. DNA for the CDR3: TGTGCCAGCAGTTCAGAGGGGAATCAGCCCCAGCATTTT. As protein: CASSSEGNQPQHF.

The chain uses TRBV28 and TRBJ1-2; D unclear. The CDR3 totals 16 residues. V was shortened by 2 bases and J by 0 bases, with 13 bases between the two germline ends. Per germline, CDR1 MDHEN and CDR2 SYDVKM. The CDR3 DNA follows: TGTGCCAGCAGTTTAGGCCTGCTACCCCCTAACTATGGCTACACCTTC. It yields the protein CASSLGLLPPNYGYTF.

This clone was counted a few times. DNA for the CDR3: TGTGCCAGCAGCCCGAACAGGGGCCTTAGCAATCAGCCCCAGCATTTT. Encoded protein: CASSPNRGLSNQPQHF. The rearrangement links TRBV14 to TRBJ1-5, with 7 bases that match TRBD1. CDR1 is SGHDN and CDR2 is FVKESK in the germline V gene. The CDR3 has 16 residues. After removal of 4 bases from V and 0 bases from J, the junction contained 6 bases not matched to a gene.

This clone has only one observation. This chain joins TRBV2 and TRBJ1-2; 9 positions match TRBD1. The CDR3 runs to 15 residues. Germline V CDR1 and CDR2: SNHLY, FYNNEI. Losses at the gene ends were 8 bases for V and 6 bases for J; bases not matched to a gene: 13. CDR3 in amino acids: CASAKEQGAWNGYTF. CDR3 nucleotide sequence: TGTGCCAGCGCGAAGGAACAGGGGGCTTGGAATGGCTACACCTTC. Combining the CDR3 with reference TRBV2 and TRBJ1-2 gives the whole variable domain EPEVTQTPSHQVTQMGQEVILRCVPISNHLYFYWYRQILGQKVEFLVSFYNNEISEKSEIFDDQFSVERPDGSNFTLKIRSTKLEDSAMYFCASAKEQGAWNGYTFGSGTRLTVV.

The count of this clone is one. The J gene is TRBJ1-1, the V gene TRBV12-3 or TRBV12-4; no clear D. This CDR3 is 12 amino acids long. V gave up 2 bases and J gave up 4 bases, with 5 bases separating them. DNA of the CDR3: TGTGCCAGCAGTTTATCGTTCACTGAAGCTTTCTTT. As protein: CASSLSFTEAFF.